These T cell receptor beta chains were read from a single sample in a study of blood T cell repertoires in COVID-19. This table comes from immunoSEQ multiplex PCR, and its TCRdb copy is limited to in-frame clones, with some not included. The sample includes fewer than 250,000 clones, approximately 86% of them seen just once. The sample consisted of peripheral blood. The receptors shown here come from a man aged 40-49 years with acute or convalescent COVID-19. CDR3s include the opening cysteine and the closing phenylalanine or tryptophan. The order of the fields is D gene, V gene, CDR3 protein. D genes are given only for firm matches.

D gene: TRBD2; V gene: TRBV7-3; CDR3 protein: CASSLGTSTNEQFF
D gene: TRBD1; V gene: TRBV6-2/TRBV6-3; CDR3 protein: CASSLAGTDYEQYF
D gene: -; V gene: TRBV4-1; CDR3 protein: CASSQGHSGNTIYF
D gene: TRBD2; V gene: TRBV24-1; CDR3 protein: CATSDPRGGGGKQETQYF
D gene: TRBD2; V gene: TRBV7-2; CDR3 protein: CASSPGLAGGNEQFF
D gene: -; V gene: TRBV27; CDR3 protein: CASSPHTGIGNTIYF
D gene: -; V gene: TRBV19; CDR3 protein: CASSIRTANYGYTF
D gene: -; V gene: TRBV28; CDR3 protein: CASSFPPGQINYGYTF
D gene: TRBD2; V gene: TRBV10-2; CDR3 protein: CASQRLAGGPDTQYF
D gene: TRBD2; V gene: TRBV5-4; CDR3 protein: CASSLGTSGSYEQYF
D gene: -; V gene: TRBV3-1/TRBV3-2; CDR3 protein: CASSQVSGVADTQYF
D gene: TRBD1; V gene: TRBV7-9; CDR3 protein: CASSYVDRRSYEQYF
D gene: -; V gene: TRBV29-1; CDR3 protein: CSVVGTGNQETQYF
D gene: TRBD1; V gene: TRBV7-2; CDR3 protein: CASSSQSNRGHYGYTF
D gene: TRBD1; V gene: TRBV7-9; CDR3 protein: CASGIQGAPTEAFF
D gene: TRBD2; V gene: TRBV6-4; CDR3 protein: CASSEKAGGGDIQYF
D gene: -; V gene: TRBV7-9; CDR3 protein: CASSGHVGLETYEQYF
D gene: -; V gene: TRBV27; CDR3 protein: CASSPGLSGANVLTF
D gene: TRBD1; V gene: TRBV28; CDR3 protein: CARTYGTGNYGYTF
D gene: -; V gene: TRBV4-2; CDR3 protein: CASSQGSNTGELFF
D gene: TRBD1; V gene: TRBV6-5; CDR3 protein: CASSYDAGGVYGYTF
D gene: TRBD2; V gene: TRBV5-1; CDR3 protein: CATGWTSGSYNEQFF
D gene: -; V gene: TRBV7-8; CDR3 protein: CASSPTGYEQYF
D gene: TRBD2; V gene: TRBV5-6; CDR3 protein: CASSLFRGDTGELFF
D gene: -; V gene: TRBV7-8; CDR3 protein: CASSLDAVRLLAKNIQYF
D gene: -; V gene: TRBV5-6; CDR3 protein: CASSRGRPVNTEAFF
D gene: TRBD1; V gene: TRBV5-4; CDR3 protein: CASSLDGTGAGEQYF
D gene: -; V gene: TRBV29-1; CDR3 protein: CSAYHTEAFF
D gene: -; V gene: TRBV24-1; CDR3 protein: CATSGTGSEQFF
D gene: TRBD1; V gene: TRBV19; CDR3 protein: CASTTTGSYNEQFF
D gene: -; V gene: TRBV29-1; CDR3 protein: CSVERGSSYNSPLHF
D gene: TRBD1; V gene: TRBV5-1; CDR3 protein: CASSPDRASTDTQYF